This T cell receptor beta chain stems from a study of CD8+ T cells in alopecia areata. Extracted RNA was reverse transcribed into cDNA, the sequencing template. TCRdb's copy holds only in-frame clones and misses some; the assay was immunoSEQ multiplex PCR. Here the sample spans around 19,000 clones, roughly two thirds being singletons. This clone has only a few counts. CD25+CD127- cells were obtained by sorting CD4+ cells, for about five patients. Researchers gathered lesional scalp punch biopsies and peripheral blood from patients with alopecia areata. PBMCs yielded sorted CD4+ and CD8+ T cells. The V gene's germline CDR1 is SGDLS and CDR2 YYNGEE. Deletions cut 4 bases from V and 3 bases from J, with 14 bases between. This CDR3 contains 15 residues.

The TCR comes from a human donor with alopecia areata. Sequenced material: CD4+ Tregs sorted from blood. V is TRBV9 and J is TRBJ2-4; TRBD2 is a possible D gene (6 bases). The CDR3 spells CASSPLAEGKNIQYF. The CDR3 bases are TGTGCCAGCAGCCCCTTAGCGGAGGGCAAAAACATTCAGTACTTC.